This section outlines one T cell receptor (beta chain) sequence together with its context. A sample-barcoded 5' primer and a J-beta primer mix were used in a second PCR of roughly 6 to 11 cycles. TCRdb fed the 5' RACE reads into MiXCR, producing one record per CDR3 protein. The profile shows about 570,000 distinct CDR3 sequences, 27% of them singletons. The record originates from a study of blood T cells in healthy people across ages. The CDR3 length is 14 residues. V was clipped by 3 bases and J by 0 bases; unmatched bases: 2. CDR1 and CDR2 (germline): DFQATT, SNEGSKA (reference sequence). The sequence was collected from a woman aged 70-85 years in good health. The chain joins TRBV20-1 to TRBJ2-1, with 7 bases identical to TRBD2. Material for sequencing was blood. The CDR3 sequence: CSASRTSSYNEQFF. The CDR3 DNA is TGCAGTGCTAGCCGGACTAGCTCCTACAATGAGCAGTTCTTC.